This T cell receptor beta chain stems from a study of blood T cell repertoires in COVID-19. At the level of the study: Collection of acute and convalescent COVID-19 samples took place in the United States, Italy and Spain. From T cells, B-cell-depleted T cells, or PBMCs came the material, which was cDNA or gDNA.

Germline loops: CDR1 ENHRY, CDR2 SYGVKD. Between the trimmed V and J ends, which lost 2 bases and 8 bases, there was a span of 25 bases. The CDR3 runs to 18 residues. In the authors' workflow: Estimates of nucleated cell counts were drawn from the amplification of reference gene primers. TCRdb's copy holds only in-frame clones and misses some; the assay was immunoSEQ multiplex PCR. Clonal size and the V and J genes are those of that table, whereas D and trimming came from the DNA. Among about 36,000 clones listed, around 90% were seen once. Specimen: peripheral blood. This chain joins TRBV10-3 and TRBJ2-1, with D tentatively TRBD1 (6 bases). The source is a man in his sixties with active or convalescent COVID-19. This chain's CDR3 is CAISEGTPWGQGSDEQFF. CDR3 nucleotide sequence: TGTGCCATCAGTGAGGGAACTCCCTGGGGGCAGGGGTCGGATGAGCAGTTCTTC.